The 30 T cell receptor beta chains listed next were all sequenced from one sample in a study of blood T cell repertoires in COVID-19. Here immunoSEQ multiplex PCR was the method, and the copy in TCRdb shows in-frame clones only, minus some. The data contain 150,000 to 200,000 clones, 90% of them singletons. Sequencing was carried out using peripheral blood. These TCRs come from a man aged 45-65 years with acute or convalescent COVID-19.

V gene TRBV18 combines with J gene TRBJ1-6; no clear D gene. V lost 4 bases and J lost 7, with 5 bases in between. Germline values: CDR1 KGHSH, CDR2 LQKENI. The CDR3 runs to 12 residues. CDR3 sequence: CASSLENSPLHF. CDR3 nucleotide sequence: TGTGCCAGCTCACTGGAGAATTCACCCCTCCACTTT.

V usage is TRBV7-6 and J usage is TRBJ2-1, with 10 bases aligning to TRBD1. The CDR3 spans 15 residues. Germline V lookup: CDR1 SGHVS, CDR2 FNYEAQ. V shed 4 bases, J shed 4 bases, and the junction held 4 bases outside the gene matches. The CDR3 DNA sequence: TGTGCCAGCAGCTCCGACAGGGGGCAATACAATGAGCAGTTCTTC. Protein product: CASSSDRGQYNEQFF.

The V and J genes are TRBV5-6 and TRBJ2-2; 7 nucleotides align to TRBD2. With 0 bases clipped from V and 4 bases from J, the junction kept 9 bases outside the gene matches. Germline V gene lookup returns CDR1 SGHDT and CDR2 YYEEEE. The CDR3 loop spans 17 amino acids. CDR3 protein: CASSLGSRTSVTGELFF. The CDR3 nucleotides are TGTGCCAGCAGCTTGGGTAGTCGGACTAGTGTCACCGGGGAGCTGTTTTTT.

The gene calls are TRBV28 and TRBJ1-1; D is possibly TRBD1 (5 bases). This CDR3 contains 14 residues. The V end was cut by 6 bases, the J end by 4 bases, with 15 bases between. Per the germline V gene, CDR1 is MDHEN and CDR2 is SYDVKM. CDR3 DNA: TGTGCCAGCAGCCCGCCCAGAAGGGGCACTGAAGCTTTCTTT. Protein product: CASSPPRRGTEAFF.

The V and J genes are TRBV11-2 and TRBJ2-7, with 11 bases aligning to TRBD2. V lost 4 bases to trimming and J lost 1 base; unmatched junction nucleotides: 6. Germline CDR1 and CDR2: SGHAT and FQNNGV. The CDR3 runs to 16 residues. DNA for the CDR3: TGTGCCAGCAGCTCGACTACTAGCGGGGGATCCTACGAGCAGTACTTC. Translating gives CASSSTTSGGSYEQYF. Based on the CDR3 plus reference TRBV11-2 and TRBJ2-7, the full variable domain is EAGVAQSPRYKIIEKRQSVAFWCNPISGHATLYWYQQILGQGPKLLIQFQNNGVVDDSQLPKDRFSAERLKGVDSTLKIQPAKLEDSAVYLCASSSTTSGGSYEQYFGPGTRLTVT.

This chain uses TRBV2 with TRBJ2-1; tentatively, D is TRBD1 (6 bases). Germline lookup yields CDR1 SNHLY and CDR2 FYNNEI. The V gene lost 3 bases and the J gene lost 10 bases, with 13 bases spanning the gap. The CDR3 is 13 residues long. DNA of the CDR3: TGTGCCAGCAGTGACAGGGGCCGAGGGGAGCAGTTCTTC. It encodes CASSDRGRGEQFF.

This chain uses TRBV27 with TRBJ2-1; unclear D gene. Per germline, CDR1 MNHEY and CDR2 SMNVEV (reference sequence). V was trimmed by 3 bases and J by 7 bases, leaving 10 bases between them. The CDR3 sequence is 13 residues long. CDR3 sequence reads: CASSFSKRNEQFF. For the CDR3, the DNA is TGTGCCAGCAGTTTCTCCAAGAGGAATGAGCAGTTCTTC.

The genes are TRBV27 and TRBJ2-3; tentative D call: TRBD2 (7 bases). Germline V gives CDR1 MNHEY, CDR2 SMNVEV (reference sequence). The CDR3 loop spans 19 amino acids. The V end lost 0 bases, the J end lost 4 bases, and 23 bases lay between the germline ends. DNA for the CDR3: TGTGCCAGCAGTTTATCGAGGGGGGAAGCGGGGCGGGCTCCAGATACGCAGTATTTT. This sequence encodes CASSLSRGEAGRAPDTQYF.

The chain's CDR3 is CASSLTGQGSPTQFF. The CDR3 nucleotides are TGTGCCAGCAGCTTAACGGGCCAGGGATCCCCTACGCAGTTCTTC. The chain carries TRBV7-3 and TRBJ2-1, with D perhaps TRBD1 (5 bases). The germline gives CDR1 SGHTA, CDR2 FQGTGA. The CDR3 has 15 amino acids. The V end lost 0 bases, the J end lost 12 bases, and 18 bases lay between the germline ends.

V usage is TRBV24-1 and J usage is TRBJ1-5, with 7 nucleotides matching TRBD1. Germline V gene data show CDR1 as KGHDR and CDR2 as SFDVKD. Trimming cost V 2 bases and J 0 bases; bases outside gene matches: 3. There are 16 residues in the CDR3. The chain's CDR3 is CATSDSQGHSNQPQHF. CDR3 sequence (DNA): TGTGCCACCAGTGATTCACAGGGGCATAGCAATCAGCCCCAGCATTTT.

There are a few counts of this clone. The chain uses TRBV9 and TRBJ1-5; D may be TRBD1 (5 bases). With 3 bases removed from V and 1 base from J, the gap between germline ends came to 11 bases. The CDR3 spans 15 residues. Germline lookup yields CDR1 SGDLS and CDR2 YYNGEE. The CDR3 here is CASSGDGGSNQPQHF. The CDR3, as DNA: TGTGCCAGCAGCGGTGACGGGGGGAGCAATCAGCCCCAGCATTTT.

Written as DNA, the CDR3 is TGTGCCAGCAGCGTAGGGGGGGGGACCTCCTACAATGAGCAGTTCTTC. Translating gives CASSVGGGTSYNEQFF. This sequence joins TRBV9 and TRBJ2-1; 7 bases match TRBD2. The CDR3 totals 16 residues. After removal of 0 bases from V and 0 bases from J, the junction contained 3 bases not matched to a gene. Germline values: CDR1 SGDLS, CDR2 YYNGEE.

This chain uses TRBV5-4 with TRBJ2-5; TRBD2 aligns across 7 bases. V dropped 0 bases and J dropped 5; count of bases not matched to a gene: 10. This CDR3 contains 16 residues. CDR1 and CDR2 from the germline V gene are SGHNT and YYREEE (reference sequence). The CDR3 nucleotides are TGTGCCAGCAGCTTGGTGGACTTTGGACTAGGCGAGACCCAGTACTTC. This translates into CASSLVDFGLGETQYF.

The rearrangement links TRBV27 to TRBJ1-6; D is uncertain. This CDR3 has 15 amino acids. Germline CDR1 and CDR2: MNHEY and SMNVEV (reference sequence). Trimming left V 6 bases short and J 10 bases short, with 19 bases between. Written as DNA, the CDR3 is TGTGCCAGCAGCCCTCCAAGGCGGTTAAGATCACCCCTCCACTTT. It encodes CASSPPRRLRSPLHF.

The chain carries TRBV3-1 (or the pseudogene TRBV3-2) and TRBJ1-2; D not certain. V was cut by 4 bases and J by 7 bases, with 13 bases left in between. This CDR3 comprises 13 residues. Germline V gene data show CDR1 as LGHDT and CDR2 as YNNKEL (reference sequence). The CDR3 bases are TGTGCCAGCAGCCGATCGCCCACGAGTGGCTACACCTTC. It encodes CASSRSPTSGYTF.

On this clone: Germline and junction disagree at one end, which may indicate a read error. V gene TRBV2 combines with J gene TRBJ2-1; 9 bases are shared with TRBD2. CDR1 SNHLY and CDR2 FYNNEI come from the germline V gene. The CDR3 contains 18 residues. The CDR3 bases are TGTGCCAACAGTGATTCATACCCGTTTAGCGGGAGAAGGCGTGAGCAGTTCTTC. This sequence encodes CANSDSYPFSGRRREQFF.

The chain joins TRBV28 to TRBJ1-5, with 8 nucleotides matching TRBD1. The germline V gene has CDR1 MDHEN and CDR2 SYDVKM. This CDR3 is 14 amino acids long. The junction had 14 bases not matched to a gene; V was cut back by 9 bases and J by 10 bases. The CDR3 sequence is CASRQGQGVDPQHF. The CDR3, as DNA: TGTGCCAGTCGCCAAGGACAGGGAGTTGACCCCCAGCATTTT.

CDR3 amino acids: CASNPGLAGVGAKETQYF. The CDR3 region has the DNA TGTGCCAGCAACCCGGGACTAGCGGGAGTGGGAGCCAAAGAGACCCAGTACTTC. This chain uses TRBV5-8 with TRBJ2-5; TRBD2 agrees at 14 bases. Germline values: CDR1 SGHTS, CDR2 YDEGEE. The CDR3 covers 18 residues. V was pared by 6 bases and J by 3 bases, with 13 bases of the junction left unmatched.

The rearrangement uses TRBV6-5 and TRBJ1-3, with D tentatively TRBD1 (6 bases). The length of the CDR3 is 15 residues. Germline CDR1 and CDR2: MNHEY and SVGAGI. V dropped 5 bases and J dropped 0 bases, with 11 bases sitting between them. In DNA, the CDR3 is TGTGCCAGCAGTCGACAGGCCCTCTCTGGAAACACCATATATTTT. Amino acids: CASSRQALSGNTIYF.

The chain uses TRBV14 and TRBJ1-4; no clear D gene. The CDR3 has 13 residues. V shed 2 bases and J shed 4 bases, with 5 bases lying between them. The germline V gene has CDR1 SGHDN and CDR2 FVKESK. The CDR3 region has the DNA TGTGCCAGCAGCCAACAGATTAATGAAAAACTGTTTTTT. This sequence encodes CASSQQINEKLFF. Complete variable domain (other parts from reference TRBV14 and TRBJ1-4): EAGVTQFPSHSVIEKGQTVTLRCDPISGHDNLYWYRRVMGKEIKFLLHFVKESKQDESGMPNNRFLAERTGGTYSTLKVQPAELEDSGVYFCASSQQINEKLFFGSGTQLSVL.

The DNA for the CDR3 is TGTGCCAGCAGCCTGTCGTGGGAGCCCTACAATGAGCAGTTCTTC. Residues: CASSLSWEPYNEQFF. This chain uses TRBV7-2 with TRBJ2-1, with D perhaps TRBD2 (5 bases). The ends were cut back, 5 bases at V and 2 bases at J, with 13 bases in the middle. Germline-derived CDR1 and CDR2 are SGHTA and FQGNSA. The CDR3 runs 15 residues.

The chain joins TRBV5-4 to TRBJ2-5, with 9 bases matching TRBD1. After removal of 4 bases from V and 5 bases from J, the junction contained 9 bases not matched to a gene. Germline-derived CDR1 and CDR2 are SGHNT and YYREEE (reference sequence). The CDR3 spans 15 residues. CDR3 DNA sequence: TGTGCCAGCAGCACTGGGGACAGGGCTTTCGAGACCCAGTACTTC. This sequence encodes CASSTGDRAFETQYF.

The gene calls are TRBV30 and TRBJ1-5, with D perhaps TRBD1 (6 bases). This CDR3 region has 14 residues. Germline V gene sequence: CDR1 GTSNPN, CDR2 SVGIG (reference sequence). V lost 2 bases, J lost 5 bases, and 13 bases lay in between. As DNA, the CDR3 is TGTGCCTGGAGTACAGGGAGAACGGATCAGCCCCAGCATTTT. Protein: CAWSTGRTDQPQHF.

This chain links TRBV2 with TRBJ1-3; a weak D match, TRBD1 (5 bases). CDR3 size: 14 residues. Germline loops: CDR1 SNHLY, CDR2 FYNNEI. Trimming pared 6 bases from V and 4 bases from J, leaving 13 bases between. In nucleotides, the CDR3 is TGTGCCAGCAGGCCTTACAACAGGGGAAACACCATATATTTT. This codes for CASRPYNRGNTIYF.

The chain uses TRBV19 and TRBJ2-2, with 14 positions matching TRBD2. CDR3 length: 18 residues. Germline assignment: CDR1 LNHDA and CDR2 SQIVND (reference sequence). V lost 5 bases and J lost 6; bases outside the gene matches: 11. The CDR3 spells CASSGAGLAGAGSGELFF. The CDR3 DNA follows: TGTGCCAGTAGTGGGGCGGGACTAGCGGGAGCAGGGTCCGGGGAGCTGTTTTTT.

The chain uses TRBV5-1 and TRBJ2-7, with TRBD1 as a possible D gene (7 bases). V lost 4 bases to trimming and J lost 9 bases, with 20 bases between them. There are 14 residues in the CDR3. CDR1 and CDR2 (germline): SGHRS, YFSETQ. CDR3 sequence: CASSHGQEGIGQYF. The CDR3 DNA reads as TGCGCCAGCAGCCACGGACAGGAGGGGATCGGGCAGTACTTC.

This chain connects TRBV4-3 to TRBJ1-3; D remains ambiguous. The CDR3 is 14 residues long. V lost 3 bases and J 4 bases, leaving 10 bases between the germline ends. CDR1 LGHNA and CDR2 YSLEER come from the germline V gene. The CDR3 loop is CASSHPGVGNTIYF. CDR3 DNA: TGCGCCAGCAGCCATCCGGGAGTAGGAAACACCATATATTTT.

The chain has TRBV11-2 and TRBJ2-3; 8 bases are a match to TRBD2. CDR3 length equals 14 residues. The V segment lost 0 bases and the J segment 10 bases; nucleotides outside the gene matches: 6. Germline V gives CDR1 SGHAT, CDR2 FQNNGV. CDR3 loop: CASSLDPGLAAQYF. The CDR3 nucleotides read TGTGCCAGCAGCTTAGACCCTGGACTAGCAGCGCAGTATTTT.

This clone occurred once. The rearrangement joins TRBV27 to TRBJ2-1; the D gene is possibly TRBD1 (6 bases). This CDR3 has 13 residues. With 8 bases removed from V and 1 base from J, the gap between germline ends came to 9 bases. Looked up from germline, CDR1 is MNHEY and CDR2 is SMNVEV (reference sequence). The CDR3 spells CASRQGSYNEQFF. The CDR3 DNA reads TGTGCCAGCCGCCAGGGGTCCTACAATGAGCAGTTCTTC.

The genes are TRBV28 and TRBJ2-3, with TRBD2 matching 7 bases. Unmatched junction bases numbered 14, after V lost 3 bases and J lost 2 bases. The length of the CDR3 is 18 residues. Germline V gene sequence: CDR1 MDHEN, CDR2 SYDVKM. The chain's CDR3 is CASSFRRESFKLTDTQYF. DNA for the CDR3: TGTGCCAGCAGTTTTAGGCGGGAGTCCTTCAAACTCACAGATACGCAGTATTTT.